Following are 8 T cell receptor beta chains from one sample sequenced in a study of CD8+ T cells in alopecia areata. Treatment defined: oral pan-JAK inhibitor, 5-10 mg twice daily. RNA extraction was followed by reverse transcription into cDNA, which acted as the sequencing template. Using immunoSEQ multiplex PCR, the repertoire was profiled, and TCRdb retains in-frame clones only, with some absent. The table shows around 86,000 clones, with about three quarters occurring only once. The sequenced sample was CD8+ T cells sorted from blood, obtained at approximately week 42, from a patient treated with tofacitinib. Receptors were obtained from a human donor with alopecia areata.

This chain links TRBV27 with TRBJ1-2, with D tentatively TRBD1 (5 bases). V lost 6 bases to trimming and J lost 4 bases, with 15 bases between them. The CDR3 totals 14 residues. CDR1 and CDR2 (germline): MNHEY, SMNVEV (reference sequence). CDR3 sequence: CASRPGGVGYGYTF. The CDR3 DNA reads TGTGCCAGCAGGCCCGGGGGGGTAGGCTATGGCTACACCTTC.

The DNA for the CDR3 is TGCGCCAGCAGCCCGGGGCTCACTGGGGAGACCCAGTACTTC. Translated, it gives CASSPGLTGETQYF. The chain uses TRBV4-3 and TRBJ2-5; D could derive from TRBD1 or TRBD2 (5 bases each). CDR3 length equals 14 residues. CDR1 is LGHNA and CDR2 is YSLEER in the germline V gene. Between the trimmed V and J ends, which lost 4 bases and 5 bases, there was a span of 14 bases.

This clone was seen a single time. The chain couples TRBV5-4 to TRBJ2-2; D gene ambiguous. The CDR3 is made up of 15 amino acids. CDR1 and CDR2 from the germline V gene are SGHNT and YYREEE (reference sequence). V gave up 0 bases and J gave up 4 bases, with 10 bases separating them. The CDR3 region is CASSLERISTGELFF. The CDR3 nucleotides are TGTGCCAGCAGCTTGGAAAGAATCTCCACCGGGGAGCTGTTTTTT.

This clone appeared a few times. The CDR3 DNA sequence: TGTGCCAGTAGTAACATCCGAGATACGCAGTATTTT. Encoded protein: CASSNIRDTQYF. The chain joins TRBV19 to TRBJ2-3; the D is unclear. The germline V and J ends were trimmed by 4 bases and 5 bases, with 7 bases remaining between them. Germline CDR1 LNHDA, CDR2 SQIVND (reference sequence). There are 12 residues in the CDR3.

J is TRBJ1-1 and V is TRBV30, with D uncertain. V dropped 4 bases and J dropped 2 bases, with 14 bases sitting between them. CDR3 length: 14 amino acids. The V gene's germline CDR1 is GTSNPN and CDR2 SVGIG (reference sequence). In nucleotides, the CDR3 is TGTGCCTGGAAGACCTCCGCAAGAAACACTGAAGCTTTCTTT. As protein: CAWKTSARNTEAFF.

The rearrangement links TRBV29-1 to TRBJ2-3; weak D call: TRBD1 (7 bases). Trimming took 3 bases from V and 3 from J, leaving 16 bases between them. This CDR3 has 15 amino acids. From germline, CDR1 is SQVTM and CDR2 ANQGSEA. The chain's CDR3 is CSVEEGAGKTDTQYF. CDR3 bases: TGCAGCGTTGAGGAGGGGGCAGGTAAAACAGATACGCAGTATTTT.

The chain links TRBV9 to TRBJ2-1, with 9 bases aligning to TRBD2. CDR1 and CDR2 from the germline V gene are SGDLS and YYNGEE. The CDR3 totals 15 residues. J lost 13 bases, V lost 3 bases, and 14 bases had no gene match. The CDR3 DNA sequence: TGTGCCAGCAGCGGAGATTGGCGGGGGGGCCCGACCCAGTTCTTC. It codes for CASSGDWRGGPTQFF.

The chain has TRBV7-2 and TRBJ2-5, with 11 bases lining up with TRBD2. The V gene end was trimmed by 1 base and the J gene end by 4 bases; junction bases not matched to a gene: 8. The CDR3 length is 17 residues. Per germline, CDR1 SGHTA and CDR2 FQGNSA. Written as DNA, the CDR3 is TGTGCCAGCAGCTTAGGTAGCGGGGGGGCTTTCGGAGAGACCCAGTACTTC. Translating gives CASSLGSGGAFGETQYF.